Below are 15 T cell receptor beta chains sequenced from a single sample in a study of cytomegalovirus exposure and HLA in healthy donors. The PCR employed 60 Vbeta primers together with 13 Jbeta primers. Sequencing was performed with immunoSEQ multiplex PCR; in TCRdb, only in-frame clones are kept and a portion is missing. Here the sample spans nearly 110,000 clones, roughly 74% being singletons. The sequencing sample was made of PBMCs. All receptors derive from a man aged 35-49 years in good health and CMV-seronegative.

The chain links TRBV16 to TRBJ1-2; a possible D gene is TRBD1 (5 bases). From germline, CDR1 is KGHSY and CDR2 FQNENV. There are 15 residues in the CDR3. Trimming stripped 0 bases from V and 6 bases from J, with 14 bases between. The CDR3: CASSQSAQGWDGYTF. The CDR3 region has the DNA TGTGCCAGCAGCCAATCGGCCCAGGGCTGGGATGGCTACACCTTC.

This clone has more than one count but fewer than ten. This chain connects TRBV4-1 to TRBJ2-7, with a tentative D call TRBD1 (6 bases). Trimming left V 0 bases short and J 4 bases short, with 16 bases between. This CDR3 contains 16 residues. Germline loops: CDR1 MGHRA, CDR2 YSYEKL. CDR3 sequence (DNA): TGCGCCAGCAGCCAAGAAACCGAGACAGGAAGATACGAGCAGTACTTC. This gives the protein CASSQETETGRYEQYF.

The gene calls are TRBV5-4 and TRBJ2-2; 9 bases are shared with TRBD1. The J segment lost 5 bases and the V segment lost 4 bases, leaving 9 bases of the junction unmatched. The germline CDR1 and CDR2 sequences are SGHNT and YYREEE (reference sequence). CDR3 length: 16 amino acids. The CDR3 reads CASSHGGQGRTGELFF. DNA of the CDR3: TGTGCCAGCAGCCACGGCGGACAGGGGAGGACCGGGGAGCTGTTTTTT.

This clone was seen once. Because the CDR3's place on the DNA is in doubt, the DNA is left out and the CDR3 is given as listed by TCRdb. The chain employs TRBV29-1 and TRBJ1-5. Germline CDR1 is SQVTM and CDR2 is ANQGSEA. The CDR3 length equals 13 residues, ends included. CDR3 amino acids: CSVGWGSGQPQRF.

In DNA form, the CDR3 reads TGTGCCAGCTCTTACTTCGGGGGAAACACTGAAGCTTTCTTT. Translating gives CASSYFGGNTEAFF. This sequence joins TRBV18 and TRBJ1-1, with D tentatively TRBD1 (5 bases). V dropped 6 bases and J dropped 2 bases, with 13 bases sitting between them. This CDR3 region has 14 residues. Germline-derived CDR1 and CDR2 are KGHSH and LQKENI. Together with reference TRBV18 and TRBJ1-1, the CDR3 gives the full variable domain: NAGVMQNPRHLVRRRGQEARLRCSPMKGHSHVYWYRQLPEEGLKFMVYLQKENIIDESGMPKERFSAEFPKEGPSILRIQQVVRGDSAAYFCASSYFGGNTEAFFGQGTRLTVV.

A few counts support this clone. This CDR3 is CASSSLGTGAEKLFF. The DNA of the CDR3 is TGCGCCAGCAGCTCTCTCGGGACAGGGGCTGAAAAACTGTTTTTT. The chain links TRBV5-1 to TRBJ1-4; 10 bases agree with TRBD1. The CDR3 covers 15 residues. The V segment lost 3 bases and the J segment 7 bases; nucleotides outside the gene matches: 6. Germline lookup yields CDR1 SGHRS and CDR2 YFSETQ.

The rearrangement joins TRBV27 to TRBJ1-5, with D unresolved. The germline V gene encodes CDR1 MNHEY and CDR2 SMNVEV (reference sequence). V shed 6 bases and J shed 0 bases, with 15 bases lying between them. This CDR3 comprises 16 residues. The CDR3 loop is CASSDHGLGSNQPQHF. The CDR3 nucleotides are TGTGCCAGCAGCGACCACGGGTTGGGTAGCAATCAGCCCCAGCATTTT.

Worth noting for this clone: One end of the junction does not line up with germline, which may come from a read error. The chain joins TRBV10-3 to TRBJ1-2; D call uncertain. The CDR3 sequence is 13 residues long. Germline CDR1 and CDR2: ENHRY and SYGVKD. The CDR3 loop reads CAISEQTNYGYTF. CDR3 DNA sequence: TGTGCCATCAGTGAGCAGACTAATTATGGCTACACCTTC.

The chain joins TRBV15 to TRBJ1-2, with D unclear. There are 14 residues in the CDR3. The germline V and J ends were trimmed by 0 bases and 7 bases, with 12 bases remaining between them. Germline V gene data show CDR1 as LNHNV and CDR2 as YYDKDF (reference sequence). The CDR3 nucleotides are TGTGCCACCAGCAGAGATGAATTGGGCTTTGGCTACACCTTC. Its translation: CATSRDELGFGYTF.

The chain uses TRBV5-8 and TRBJ1-1; D is unclear. V was trimmed by 5 bases and J by 0 bases, leaving 8 bases between them. In germline, CDR1 is SGHTS, CDR2 YDEGEE. The CDR3 totals 13 residues. CDR3 nucleotides: TGTGCCAGCAGGTTTACAGTGAACACTGAAGCTTTCTTT. Its protein product is CASRFTVNTEAFF.

J is TRBJ1-1 and V is TRBV5-8; 7 nucleotides align to TRBD1. Germline V CDR1 and CDR2: SGHTS, YDEGEE. The CDR3 extends over 16 amino acids. V lost 4 bases, J lost 4 bases, and 13 bases stayed unmatched. The CDR3 is CASSPRLTGIGTEAFF. The DNA of the CDR3 is TGTGCCAGCAGCCCCAGACTGACAGGGATAGGCACTGAAGCTTTCTTT.

The V and J genes are TRBV7-6 and TRBJ2-7, with a possible D match to TRBD1 (5 bases). Germline values: CDR1 SGHVS, CDR2 FNYEAQ. Between the trimmed V and J ends, which lost 2 bases and 4 bases, there was a span of 9 bases. There are 13 residues in the CDR3. CDR3 sequence reads: CASSLQGRYEQYF. CDR3 sequence (DNA): TGTGCCAGCAGCTTACAGGGCCGGTACGAGCAGTACTTC.

V gene TRBV29-1 combines with J gene TRBJ1-1; D uncertain. The CDR3 covers 10 residues. V was clipped by 6 bases and J by 5 bases, with 7 bases between them. Germline CDR1 and CDR2: SQVTM and ANQGSEA. This CDR3 is CSVGLTEAFF. DNA for the CDR3: TGCAGCGTCGGACTAACTGAAGCTTTCTTT.

The V and J genes are TRBV5-1 and TRBJ2-3; 11 positions agree with TRBD2. Germline CDR1 is SGHRS and CDR2 is YFSETQ. Trimming took 0 bases from V and 2 from J; bases not matched to a gene: 8. The CDR3 has 18 amino acids. DNA of the CDR3: TGCGCCAGCAGCTTGGACCCAACTAGCGGGGGCCTCACAGATACGCAGTATTTT. Translating it yields CASSLDPTSGGLTDTQYF.

The rearrangement joins TRBV29-1 to TRBJ1-3; TRBD1 agrees at 8 bases. V trimming: 3 bases; J trimming: 0 bases; junction bases outside the gene matches: 4. From germline, CDR1 is SQVTM and CDR2 ANQGSEA. This CDR3 spans 15 amino acids. The CDR3 protein is CSVEGQDPSGNTIYF. The CDR3 DNA is TGCAGCGTTGAGGGACAGGACCCCTCTGGAAACACCATATATTTT. Combining the CDR3 with reference TRBV29-1 and TRBJ1-3 gives the whole variable domain SAVISQKPSRDICQRGTSLTIQCQVDSQVTMMFWYRQQPGQSLTLIATANQGSEATYESGFVIDKFPISRPNLTFSTLTVSNMSPEDSSIYLCSVEGQDPSGNTIYFGEGSWLTVV.